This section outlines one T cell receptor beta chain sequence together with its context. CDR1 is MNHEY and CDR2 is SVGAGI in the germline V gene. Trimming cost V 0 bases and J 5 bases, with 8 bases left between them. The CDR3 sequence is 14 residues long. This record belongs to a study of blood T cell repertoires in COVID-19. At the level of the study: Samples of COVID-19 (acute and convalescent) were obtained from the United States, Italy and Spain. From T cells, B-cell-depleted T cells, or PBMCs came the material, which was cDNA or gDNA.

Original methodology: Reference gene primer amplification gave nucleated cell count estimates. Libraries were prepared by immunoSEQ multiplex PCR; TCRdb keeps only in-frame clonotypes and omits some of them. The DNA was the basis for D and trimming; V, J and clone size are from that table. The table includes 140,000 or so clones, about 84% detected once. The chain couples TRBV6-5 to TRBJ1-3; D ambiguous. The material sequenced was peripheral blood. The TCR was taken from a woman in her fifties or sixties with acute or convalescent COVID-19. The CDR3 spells CASSYSSGRNTIYF. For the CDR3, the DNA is TGTGCCAGCAGTTACTCAAGCGGGAGAAACACCATATATTTT.